The next 29 T cell receptor beta chains were all read from a single sample in a study of T cell repertoires in cytomegalovirus infection. TCRdb passed the reads through MiXCR, listing each CDR3 protein once. Here the sample spans 650,000 to 900,000 distinct CDR3 sequences, roughly 29% being singletons. No antigens are known for them. Sample: cultured CD8+ T cells from PBMCs, taken from culture after CMV antigen stimulation. Receptors were obtained from a human donor in good health (CMV status not recorded). Some clones in this sample may be carry-over from other donors' samples.

The chain couples TRBV4-2 to TRBJ2-5, with 15 bases matching TRBD2. The junction had 11 bases not matched to a gene; V was cut back by 1 base and J by 5 bases. The CDR3 sequence is 19 residues long. From germline, CDR1 is LGHNA and CDR2 YNFKEQ. CDR3 sequence reads: CASSQGEGTSGGFRETQYF. In DNA, the CDR3 is TGTGCCAGCAGCCAAGGGGAGGGGACTAGCGGGGGGTTCCGGGAGACCCAGTACTTC.

V gene TRBV25-1 combines with J gene TRBJ1-1, with D hard to call. The CDR3 extends over 16 amino acids. Germline values: CDR1 MGHDK, CDR2 SYGVNS. V lost 2 bases and J lost 0, with 13 bases in between. The CDR3 loop is CASSELTDHLNTEAFF. In DNA, the CDR3 is TGTGCCAGCAGTGAACTGACGGACCACTTGAACACTGAAGCTTTCTTT.

This clonotype has just a few counts. V and J are TRBV15 and TRBJ2-3; D possibly uses TRBD1 or TRBD2 (5 bases each). V was shortened by 0 bases and J by 4 bases, with 8 bases between the two germline ends. Germline V gives CDR1 LNHNV, CDR2 YYDKDF (reference sequence). This CDR3 comprises 14 residues. CDR3 in DNA: TGTGCCACCAGCAGAGACAGGGACCCAGATACGCAGTATTTT. Translating it yields CATSRDRDPDTQYF.

This chain links TRBV4-1 with TRBJ1-5; TRBD1 matches 8 bases. CDR1 is MGHRA, CDR2 YSYEKL, per germline. The CDR3 sequence is 17 residues long. V lost 0 bases and J lost 4; bases outside the gene matches: 8. This chain's CDR3 is CASSQEGQEMWNQPQHF. Here the CDR3 DNA reads TGCGCCAGCAGCCAAGAGGGACAGGAGATGTGGAATCAGCCCCAGCATTTT.

V usage is TRBV6-2 or TRBV6-3 and J usage is TRBJ2-2; D is possibly TRBD2 (6 bases). Between the trimmed V and J ends, which lost 8 bases and 8 bases, there was a span of 21 bases. The germline gives CDR1 MNHEY, CDR2 SVGEGT. The CDR3 contains 15 residues. This CDR3 reads CASFSLGLTRGELFF. CDR3 DNA sequence: TGTGCCAGCTTCTCCCTGGGACTTACTCGGGGGGAGCTGTTTTTT.

This chain's CDR3 is CAISEPTGQERASEDTQYF. The CDR3 DNA is TGTGCCATCAGTGAGCCGACTGGACAGGAAAGGGCTTCAGAAGATACGCAGTATTTT. The chain employs TRBV10-3 and TRBJ2-3; 7 positions agree with TRBD1. The CDR3 has 19 amino acids. From germline, CDR1 is ENHRY and CDR2 SYGVKD. Unmatched junction bases numbered 19, after V lost 2 bases and J lost 5 bases.

The CDR3: CASSLTSGASYEQYF. CDR3 coding DNA: TGTGCCAGCAGCCTCACCTCCGGGGCCTCCTACGAGCAGTACTTC. The chain couples TRBV27 to TRBJ2-7, with D perhaps being TRBD1 or TRBD2 (5 bases each). Germline-derived CDR1 and CDR2 are MNHEY and SMNVEV (reference sequence). V was trimmed by 6 bases and J by 0 bases, leaving 15 bases between them. The CDR3 consists of 15 residues.

For this clonotype: This could be a read error, since a much larger clone is one nucleotide away. The chain links TRBV12-3 or TRBV12-4 to TRBJ1-2; D might be TRBD1 (6 bases). The CDR3 covers 14 residues. This CDR3 is CASSFSGGFYVYTF. CDR3 bases: TGTGCCAGCAGTTTCTCCGGGGGCTTCTATGTCTACACCTTC.

This clonotype has a handful of counts. The V gene is TRBV25-1, the J gene TRBJ1-2; TRBD1 might be the D (6 bases). CDR3 size: 16 residues. The V gene's germline CDR1 is MGHDK and CDR2 SYGVNS. With 5 bases removed from V and 2 bases from J, the gap between germline ends came to 18 bases. Here the CDR3 reads CASSLTGQTVNYGYTF. In DNA, the CDR3 is TGTGCCAGCAGTTTGACCGGACAGACCGTAAACTATGGCTACACCTTC.

There are many counts of this clonotype. The V and J genes are TRBV12-3 or TRBV12-4 and TRBJ2-3, with 8 bases fitting TRBD2. CDR3 length: 16 residues. V trimming: 5 bases; J trimming: 2 bases; junction bases outside the gene matches: 9. The CDR3 nucleotides read TGTGCCAGCAGTCCCCCCGGGCGGGGGGCCACAGATACGCAGTATTTT. Its translation is CASSPPGRGATDTQYF.

The chain employs TRBV6-5 and TRBJ2-1, with D tentatively TRBD1 or TRBD2 (5 bases each). The CDR3 is 15 residues long. The germline gives CDR1 MNHEY, CDR2 SVGAGI. Trimming left V 2 bases short and J 0 bases short, with 8 bases between. The CDR3 DNA reads TGTGCCAGCAGTTACGCTGGGGGCTCCTACAATGAGCAGTTCTTC. Residues: CASSYAGGSYNEQFF.

This clonotype was counted a few times. The chain has TRBV20-1 and TRBJ2-7, with D unclear. Germline assignment: CDR1 DFQATT and CDR2 SNEGSKA (reference sequence). V was clipped by 5 bases and J by 0 bases, with 11 bases between them. The CDR3 extends over 13 amino acids. In DNA form, the CDR3 reads TGCAGTGCTCTCTTCCCGTCCTCCTACGAGCAGTACTTC. As protein: CSALFPSSYEQYF.

This rearrangement joins TRBV27 to TRBJ2-7; the D gene could be TRBD1 or TRBD2 (6 bases each). Trimming took off 5 bases at V and 4 bases at J, with 24 bases between the two ends. Per germline, CDR1 MNHEY and CDR2 SMNVEV (reference sequence). This CDR3 is built from 17 residues. This CDR3 is CASSPSRGQGVFYEQYV. In DNA, the CDR3 is TGTGCCAGCAGTCCTTCTCGGGGGCAGGGTGTTTTTTACGAGCAGTACGTC.

This clonotype was counted only a few times. The rearrangement joins TRBV6-2 or TRBV6-3 to TRBJ2-1; D could derive from TRBD1 or TRBD2 (5 bases each). Germline loops: CDR1 MNHEY, CDR2 SVGEGT. The CDR3 covers 19 residues. V lost 0 bases to trimming and J lost 5 bases, with 23 bases between them. The chain's CDR3 is CASSYSRQLDVTTNNEQFF. CDR3 DNA: TGTGCCAGCAGTTACTCGCGACAGCTAGACGTGACTACCAACAATGAGCAGTTCTTC.

This clonotype has a count of ten or more. The chain uses TRBV7-6 and TRBJ2-1; D may be TRBD1 or TRBD2 (5 bases each). V shed 5 bases and J shed 3 bases, with 17 bases lying between them. CDR3 length: 16 amino acids. Germline V lookup: CDR1 SGHVS, CDR2 FNYEAQ. The CDR3 sequence: CASSRRIGALYNEQFF. The CDR3 nucleotides read TGTGCCAGCAGCCGCCGGATCGGGGCCCTCTACAATGAGCAGTTCTTC. The variable domain in full, completed from reference TRBV7-6 and TRBJ2-1, reads GAGVSQSPRYKVTKRGQDVALRCDPISGHVSLYWYRQALGQGPEFLTYFNYEAQQDKSGLPNDRFSAERPEGSISTLTIQRTEQRDSAMYRCASSRRIGALYNEQFFGPGTRLTVL.

The chain joins TRBV27 to TRBJ2-5; 7 nucleotides align to TRBD1. The CDR3 extends over 17 amino acids. The V segment lost 5 bases and the J segment 0 bases; nucleotides outside the gene matches: 12. Germline CDR1 and CDR2: MNHEY and SMNVEV (reference sequence). Here the CDR3 reads CASSQTLPGQYQETQYF. CDR3 nucleotides: TGTGCCAGCAGTCAAACCCTTCCGGGACAGTACCAAGAGACCCAGTACTTC.

This clonotype appeared many times. The genes are TRBV7-6 and TRBJ2-2; either TRBD1 or TRBD2 may fit D (6 bases each). Trimming left V 0 bases short and J 2 bases short, with 19 bases between. The CDR3 loop spans 19 amino acids. CDR1 SGHVS and CDR2 FNYEAQ come from the germline V gene. CDR3 sequence reads: CASSLANGGRGYNTGELFF. The CDR3 DNA follows: TGTGCCAGCAGCTTAGCGAATGGGGGGCGCGGTTACAACACCGGGGAGCTGTTTTTT.

This clonotype was found a few times. The genes are TRBV6-5 and TRBJ1-1; possibly TRBD1 for D (5 bases). This CDR3 comprises 14 residues. Between the trimmed V and J ends, which lost 2 bases and 5 bases, there was a span of 12 bases. Germline lookup yields CDR1 MNHEY and CDR2 SVGAGI. CDR3 nucleotides: TGTGCCAGCAGTTACGGTTGGACAAGTACTGAAGCTTTCTTT. Its translation is CASSYGWTSTEAFF.

This clonotype was seen ten or more times. This chain uses TRBV12-3 or TRBV12-4 with TRBJ2-3; TRBD2 agrees at 14 bases. The trim removed 6 bases at V and 3 bases at J, leaving 5 bases unmatched. This CDR3 has 16 amino acids. The CDR3 loop is CASSWTSGGITDTQYF. For the CDR3, the DNA is TGTGCCAGCAGCTGGACTAGCGGGGGGATAACAGATACGCAGTATTTT.

This clonotype was seen just once. V and J are TRBV27 and TRBJ2-7; 7 bases fit TRBD1. The CDR3 totals 14 residues. CDR1 MNHEY and CDR2 SMNVEV come from the germline V gene (reference sequence). The V and J ends lost 3 bases and 4 bases, in that order; junction bases with no gene match: 6. The CDR3 region has the DNA TGTGCCAGCAGTTTTGGGACAGAGAAGTACGAGCAGTACTTC. Amino acid sequence: CASSFGTEKYEQYF.

This clonotype turned up a few times. The rearrangement joins TRBV6-6 to TRBJ1-4, with D hard to call. V lost 2 bases, J lost 8 bases, and 12 bases lay in between. Germline values: CDR1 MNHNY, CDR2 SVGAGI (reference sequence). The CDR3 contains 14 residues. Here the CDR3 DNA reads TGTGCCAGCAGTTACGGGATACTAGGGGAAAAACTGTTTTTT. As protein: CASSYGILGEKLFF.

The V call is TRBV7-9, the J call TRBJ1-5; D perhaps matches TRBD1 (5 bases). V gave up 0 bases and J gave up 4 bases, with 10 bases separating them. The CDR3 extends over 15 amino acids. CDR1 is SEHNR, CDR2 FQNEAQ, per germline (reference sequence). The CDR3 coding sequence is TGTGCCAGCAGCTTAGCAGGGAAGGGGAATCAGCCCCAGCATTTT. This translates into CASSLAGKGNQPQHF.

V is TRBV7-6 and J is TRBJ2-7, with D tentatively TRBD1 (6 bases). Germline-derived CDR1 and CDR2 are SGHVS and FNYEAQ. Deletions cut 3 bases from V and 2 bases from J, with 11 bases between. The CDR3 totals 14 residues. The CDR3 region has the DNA TGTGCCAGCAGCTTCCTCGGACAGACCTACGAGCAGTACTTC. Amino acids: CASSFLGQTYEQYF.

The chain is built from TRBV4-1 and TRBJ1-2, with D maybe TRBD1 (5 bases). V was pared by 4 bases and J by 6 bases, with 24 bases between. CDR3 length equals 17 residues. Germline assignment: CDR1 MGHRA and CDR2 YSYEKL. DNA of the CDR3: TGCGCCAGCAGCCCTCTGCCGGGGGGGATGCAGAACGATGGCTACACCTTC. Its translation is CASSPLPGGMQNDGYTF.

This clonotype was observed at least ten times. The chain recombines TRBV7-2 with TRBJ2-3; unclear D gene. The V end was cut by 8 bases, the J end by 2 bases, with 11 bases between. This CDR3 region has 13 residues. The germline V gene has CDR1 SGHTA and CDR2 FQGNSA. Here the CDR3 DNA reads TGTGCCAGCGGGCTTACATTCACAGATACGCAGTATTTT. Protein sequence: CASGLTFTDTQYF.

This clonotype has only a few counts. The chain is built from TRBV19 and TRBJ2-2; D is tentatively TRBD1 or TRBD2 (5 bases each). Germline CDR1 LNHDA, CDR2 SQIVND (reference sequence). The CDR3 totals 17 residues. Trimming removed 7 bases at V and 4 bases at J, with 22 bases between. CDR3 residues: CASTDIPPRAGTGELFF. CDR3 DNA: TGTGCCAGTACCGATATCCCTCCCAGGGCGGGCACCGGGGAGCTGTTTTTT.

Ten or more counts support this clonotype. V gene TRBV7-2 combines with J gene TRBJ2-7, with TRBD1 identical over 8 bases. Germline trimming cut 4 bases from V and 3 bases from J; bases unmatched to any gene: 17. The CDR3 consists of 18 residues. Germline-derived CDR1 and CDR2 are SGHTA and FQGNSA. CDR3: CASSSRDTGGRSDYEQYF. The DNA of the CDR3 is TGTGCCAGCAGCTCCCGAGACACAGGGGGTCGATCGGACTACGAGCAGTACTTC.

This clonotype was counted only a few times. The V call is TRBV28, the J call TRBJ2-5, with 9 bases lining up with TRBD1. The CDR3 consists of 14 residues. The germline V gene has CDR1 MDHEN and CDR2 SYDVKM. Unmatched junction bases numbered 7, after V lost 7 bases and J lost 4 bases. The CDR3, as DNA: TGTGCCAGCAAAGACAGGGGGATTGGAGAGACCCAGTACTTC. Its protein product is CASKDRGIGETQYF.

As DNA, the CDR3 is TGTGCCAGCAGTGATGGGACAGCCTATGGCTACACCTTC. Residues: CASSDGTAYGYTF. The gene calls are TRBV2 and TRBJ1-2, with 7 bases fitting TRBD1. This CDR3 comprises 13 residues. The germline V gene has CDR1 SNHLY and CDR2 FYNNEI. V lost 3 bases to trimming and J lost 4 bases; unmatched junction nucleotides: 2.